The TCR beta chain under discussion was sequenced for a study of shared clonotypes between healthy human individuals. About the study: The people who gave samples were two women and a few men aged 18 to 49.

The CDR3 totals 13 residues. Germline lookup yields CDR1 MNHNY and CDR2 SVGAGI (reference sequence). V was pared by 6 bases and J by 7 bases, with 6 bases of the junction left unmatched. Clones were sequenced by immunoSEQ multiplex PCR, and TCRdb holds only the in-frame ones, with some missing. Among approximately 720,000 clones listed, just over 90% were seen once. Naivety among CD8 cells was defined by CD45RO negativity and positive CCR7 selection, thereby excluding terminally differentiated effector memory CD45RA+ cells. Sequenced sample: naive CD8+ T cells sorted from blood. The clonotype comes from a young man in good health. The V and J genes are TRBV6-6 and TRBJ2-3; 8 bases match TRBD2. CDR3 coding DNA: TGTGCCAGCAGCCCCGGGGGGGCTAATACGCAGTATTTT. Its protein product is CASSPGGANTQYF.